The clone carrying this T cell receptor (beta chain) was observed a few times. Its antigen remains unidentified. The PCR employed 60 Vbeta primers together with 13 Jbeta primers. Clones were sequenced by immunoSEQ multiplex PCR, and TCRdb holds only the in-frame ones, with some missing. The table has roughly 150,000 clones, over 60% seen once; the top ten hold around 3%. This CDR3 is built from 18 residues. The V and J ends lost 2 bases and 5 bases, in that order; junction bases with no gene match: 16. CDR1 is SEHNR, CDR2 FQNEAQ, per germline (reference sequence). This entry comes from a study of cytomegalovirus exposure and HLA in healthy donors. General study points: Common viral pathogens seemed to be connected with several of the most significant clusters, according to a later analysis. At a 0.05 false discovery rate, a later analysis found around 17,000 TCR beta sequences to be associated with HLA alleles. A missense variant in DCLRE1C was later tied to TCR beta V- and J-gene trimming. TRBV6-2, TRBV6-3 and some other V segments were excluded as indistinguishable.

The rearrangement links TRBV7-9 to TRBJ1-2; 8 bases match TRBD1. Sequences were obtained from PBMCs. This TCR derives from a woman under 40 in good health and CMV-seropositive. The CDR3 region has the DNA TGTGCCAGCAGCTTATTTCGGACAGGGAAAAAATTAGGGTATGGCTACACCTTC. It translates to CASSLFRTGKKLGYGYTF.